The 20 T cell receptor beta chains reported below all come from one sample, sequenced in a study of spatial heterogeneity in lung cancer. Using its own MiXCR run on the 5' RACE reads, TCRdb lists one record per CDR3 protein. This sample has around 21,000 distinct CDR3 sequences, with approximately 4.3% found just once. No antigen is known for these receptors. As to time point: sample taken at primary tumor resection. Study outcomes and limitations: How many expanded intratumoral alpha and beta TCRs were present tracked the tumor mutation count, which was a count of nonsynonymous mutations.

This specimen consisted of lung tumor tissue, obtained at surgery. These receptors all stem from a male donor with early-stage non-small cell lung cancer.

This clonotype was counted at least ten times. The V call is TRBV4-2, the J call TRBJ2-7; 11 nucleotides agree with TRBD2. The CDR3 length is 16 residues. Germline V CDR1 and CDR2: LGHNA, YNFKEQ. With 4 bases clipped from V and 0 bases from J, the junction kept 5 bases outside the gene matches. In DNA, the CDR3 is TGTGCCAGCAGCCCCCTGGGGACTAGCGGCTCCTACGAGCAGTACTTC. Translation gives CASSPLGTSGSYEQYF.

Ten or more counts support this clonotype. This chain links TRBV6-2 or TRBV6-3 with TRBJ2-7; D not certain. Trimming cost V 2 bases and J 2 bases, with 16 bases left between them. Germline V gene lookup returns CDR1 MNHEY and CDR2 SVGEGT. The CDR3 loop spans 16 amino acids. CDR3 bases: TGTGCCAGCAGTTACCACCTGGGCAGGAAAACCTACGAGCAGTACTTC. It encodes CASSYHLGRKTYEQYF.

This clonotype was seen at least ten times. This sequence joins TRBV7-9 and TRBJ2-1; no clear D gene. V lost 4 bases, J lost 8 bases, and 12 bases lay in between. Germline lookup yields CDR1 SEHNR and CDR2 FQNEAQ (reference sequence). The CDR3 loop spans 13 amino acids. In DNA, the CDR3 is TGTGCCAGCAGCTACGCTAGGTCCCATGAGCAGTTCTTC. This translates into CASSYARSHEQFF.

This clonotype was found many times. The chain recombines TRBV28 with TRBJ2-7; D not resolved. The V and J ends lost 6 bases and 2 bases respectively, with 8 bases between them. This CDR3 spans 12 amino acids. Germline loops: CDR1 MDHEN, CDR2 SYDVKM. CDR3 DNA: TGTGCCAGCAGCCAACGGGCCTACGAGCAGTACTTC. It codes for CASSQRAYEQYF.

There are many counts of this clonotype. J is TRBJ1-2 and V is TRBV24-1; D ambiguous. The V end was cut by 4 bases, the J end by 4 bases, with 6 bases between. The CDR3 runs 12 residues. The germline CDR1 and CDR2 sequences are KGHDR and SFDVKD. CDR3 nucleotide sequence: TGTGCCACCAGTGACGGAAGCTATGGCTACACCTTC. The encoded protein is CATSDGSYGYTF.

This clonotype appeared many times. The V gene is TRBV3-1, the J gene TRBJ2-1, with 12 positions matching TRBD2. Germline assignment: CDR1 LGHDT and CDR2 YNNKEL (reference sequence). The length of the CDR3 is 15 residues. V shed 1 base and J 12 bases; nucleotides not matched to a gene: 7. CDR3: CASSQGLAGGDRQFF. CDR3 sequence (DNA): TGTGCCAGCAGCCAAGGCCTAGCGGGGGGGGATCGGCAGTTCTTC.

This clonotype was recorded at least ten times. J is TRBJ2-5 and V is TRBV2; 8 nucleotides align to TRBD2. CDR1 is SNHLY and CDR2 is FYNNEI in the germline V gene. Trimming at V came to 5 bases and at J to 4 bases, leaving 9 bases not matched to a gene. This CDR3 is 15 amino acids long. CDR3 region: CASSWTAAGAETQYF. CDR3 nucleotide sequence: TGTGCCAGCAGTTGGACAGCAGCGGGAGCAGAGACCCAGTACTTC. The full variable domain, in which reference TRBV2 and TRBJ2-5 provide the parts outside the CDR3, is EPEVTQTPSHQVTQMGQEVILRCVPISNHLYFYWYRQILGQKVEFLVSFYNNEISEKSEIFDDQFSVERPDGSNFTLKIRSTKLEDSAMYFCASSWTAAGAETQYFGPGTRLLVL.

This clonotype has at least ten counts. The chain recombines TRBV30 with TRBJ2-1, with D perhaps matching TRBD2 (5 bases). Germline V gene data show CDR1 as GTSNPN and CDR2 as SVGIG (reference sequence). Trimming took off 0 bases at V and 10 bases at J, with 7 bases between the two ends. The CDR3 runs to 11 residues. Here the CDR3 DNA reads TGTGCCTGGAGTGTTCAGCGGGAGCAGTTCTTC. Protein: CAWSVQREQFF.

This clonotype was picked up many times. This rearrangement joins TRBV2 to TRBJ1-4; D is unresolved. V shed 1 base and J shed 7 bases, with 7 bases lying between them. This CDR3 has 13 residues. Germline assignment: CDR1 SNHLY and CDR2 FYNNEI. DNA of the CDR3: TGTGCCAGCAGTGAAGAGGGCGCTGAAAAACTGTTTTTT. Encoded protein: CASSEEGAEKLFF.

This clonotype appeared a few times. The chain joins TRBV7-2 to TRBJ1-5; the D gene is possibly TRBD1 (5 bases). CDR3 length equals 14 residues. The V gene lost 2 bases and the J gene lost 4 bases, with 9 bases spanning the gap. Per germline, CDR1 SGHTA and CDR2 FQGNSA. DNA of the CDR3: TGTGCCAGCAGCTTACGGGGCGCGAATCAGCCCCAGCATTTT. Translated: CASSLRGANQPQHF.

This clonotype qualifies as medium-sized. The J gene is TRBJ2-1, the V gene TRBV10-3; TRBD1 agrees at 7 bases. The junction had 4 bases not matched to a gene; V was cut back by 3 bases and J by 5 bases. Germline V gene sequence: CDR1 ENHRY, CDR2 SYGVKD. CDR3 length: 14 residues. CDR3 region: CAISEVTGDNEQFF. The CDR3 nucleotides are TGTGCCATCAGTGAAGTAACAGGGGACAATGAGCAGTTCTTC.

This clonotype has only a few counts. The CDR3 DNA sequence: TGCGCCAGCAGCGATCCCCCCGGGGAAGATGACTATGGCTACACCTTC. It encodes CASSDPPGEDDYGYTF. This chain connects TRBV5-1 to TRBJ1-2, with unresolved D. With 4 bases removed from V and 3 bases from J, the gap between germline ends came to 19 bases. Germline V lookup: CDR1 SGHRS, CDR2 YFSETQ. This CDR3 is built from 16 residues.

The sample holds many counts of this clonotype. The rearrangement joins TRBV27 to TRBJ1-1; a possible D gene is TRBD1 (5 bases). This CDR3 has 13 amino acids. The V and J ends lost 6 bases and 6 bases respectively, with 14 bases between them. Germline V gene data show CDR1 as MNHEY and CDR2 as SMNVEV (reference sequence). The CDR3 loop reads CASRTRVAAEAFF. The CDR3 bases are TGTGCCAGCAGGACCAGGGTCGCCGCTGAAGCTTTCTTT.

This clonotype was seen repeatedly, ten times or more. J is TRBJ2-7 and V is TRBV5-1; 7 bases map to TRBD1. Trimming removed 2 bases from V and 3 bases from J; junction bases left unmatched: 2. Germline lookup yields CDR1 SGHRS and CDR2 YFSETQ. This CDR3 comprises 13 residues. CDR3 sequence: CASSLGTDYEQYF. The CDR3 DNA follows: TGCGCCAGCAGCTTAGGGACAGACTACGAGCAGTACTTC.

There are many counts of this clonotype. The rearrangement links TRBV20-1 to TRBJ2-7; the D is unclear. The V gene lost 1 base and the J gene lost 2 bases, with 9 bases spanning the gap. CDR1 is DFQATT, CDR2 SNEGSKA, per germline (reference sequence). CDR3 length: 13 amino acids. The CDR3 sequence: CSARVLSAYEQYF. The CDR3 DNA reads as TGCAGTGCTAGAGTCCTTTCCGCCTACGAGCAGTACTTC.

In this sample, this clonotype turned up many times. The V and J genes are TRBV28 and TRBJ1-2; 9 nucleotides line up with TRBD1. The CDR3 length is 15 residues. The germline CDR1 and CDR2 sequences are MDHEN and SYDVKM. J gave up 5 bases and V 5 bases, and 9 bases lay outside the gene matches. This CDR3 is CASSVTGGTGYGYTF. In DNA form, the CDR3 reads TGTGCCAGCAGTGTGACAGGGGGAACTGGATATGGCTACACCTTC.

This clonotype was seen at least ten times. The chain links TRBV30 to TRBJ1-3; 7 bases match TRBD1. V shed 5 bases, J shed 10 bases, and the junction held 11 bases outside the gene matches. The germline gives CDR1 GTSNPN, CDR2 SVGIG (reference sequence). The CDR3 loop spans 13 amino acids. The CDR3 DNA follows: TGTGCCTGGGTCGACAGGGAAACAGGGACCATATATTTT. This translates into CAWVDRETGTIYF. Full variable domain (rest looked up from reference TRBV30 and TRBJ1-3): SQTIHQWPATLVQPVGSPLSLECTVEGTSNPNLYWYRQAAGRGLQLLFYSVGIGQISSEVPQNLSASRPQDRQFILSSKKLLLSDSGFYLCAWVDRETGTIYFGEGSWLTVV.

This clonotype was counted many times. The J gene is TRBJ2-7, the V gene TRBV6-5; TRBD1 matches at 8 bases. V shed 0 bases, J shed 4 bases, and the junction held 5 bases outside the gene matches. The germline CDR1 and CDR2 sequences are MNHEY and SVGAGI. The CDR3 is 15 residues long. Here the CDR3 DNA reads TGTGCCAGCAGTTACTCGGGACAGGATGCGTACGAGCAGTACTTC. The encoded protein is CASSYSGQDAYEQYF.

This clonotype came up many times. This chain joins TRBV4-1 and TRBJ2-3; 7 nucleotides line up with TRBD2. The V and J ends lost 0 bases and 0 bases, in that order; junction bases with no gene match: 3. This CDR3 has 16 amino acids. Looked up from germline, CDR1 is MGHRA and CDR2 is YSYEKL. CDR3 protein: CASSQDPSGSTDTQYF. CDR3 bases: TGCGCCAGCAGCCAAGATCCTAGCGGAAGCACAGATACGCAGTATTTT.

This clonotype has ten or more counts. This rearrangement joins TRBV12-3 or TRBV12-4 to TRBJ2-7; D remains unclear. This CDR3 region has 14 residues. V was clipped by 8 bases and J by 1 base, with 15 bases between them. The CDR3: CASQFRRASYEQYF. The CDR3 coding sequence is TGTGCCAGCCAGTTCCGGCGTGCGTCCTACGAGCAGTACTTC.